This TCR beta chain appears in the sequencing data of a study of blood T cell repertoires in COVID-19. Germline V gives CDR1 KGHDR, CDR2 SFDVKD. This CDR3 comprises 9 residues. After removal of 6 bases from V and 16 bases from J, the junction contained 2 bases not matched to a gene. Data came from immunoSEQ multiplex PCR; TCRdb stores just in-frame clones and leaves some out. The sample lists 55,000 or so clones, 90% occurring once. V gene TRBV24-1 combines with J gene TRBJ1-3, with 7 bases aligning to TRBD1. This clonotype was sampled from a middle-aged man with acute or convalescent COVID-19. The sequenced sample was peripheral blood. Here the CDR3 DNA reads TGTGCCACCAGTTTGACAGGGTATTTT. As protein: CATSLTGYF.